This TCR beta chain was captured by sequencing in a study of cytomegalovirus exposure and HLA in healthy donors. Turning to the study itself: Of a few hundred genotyped donors, about 81% grouped in the Caucasian-associated ancestry cluster. Whole-study findings and limits: Highly shared variants forming one cluster were likely a sequencing artifact. One variant, a missense change in DCLRE1C, was linked in a later analysis to TCR beta V- and J-gene trimming. Immune exposure information available was restricted to CMV serostatus.

With 60 Vbeta and 13 Jbeta primers, the PCR was carried out. Assay used: immunoSEQ multiplex PCR; TCRdb lists only in-frame clones, some missing. The table has about 180,000 clones, over 65% seen once; the top ten hold over 2%. V was pared by 5 bases and J by 5 bases, with 9 bases of the junction left unmatched. Germline assignment: CDR1 KGHSH and CDR2 LQKENI. The CDR3 consists of 15 residues. Worth noting for this clone: Antigen specificity is unknown.

The sequence came from a man in his 60s in good health and CMV-seronegative. Sequenced material: PBMCs. The chain is built from TRBV18 and TRBJ1-5; 7 bases line up with TRBD1. CDR3: CASSDDRDTHQPQHF. The CDR3 DNA follows: TGTGCCAGCTCAGACGACAGGGACACCCATCAGCCCCAGCATTTT. The variable domain in full, completed from reference TRBV18 and TRBJ1-5, reads NAGVMQNPRHLVRRRGQEARLRCSPMKGHSHVYWYRQLPEEGLKFMVYLQKENIIDESGMPKERFSAEFPKEGPSILRIQQVVRGDSAAYFCASSDDRDTHQPQHFGDGTRLSIL.